This TCR beta chain was profiled in a study of T cells in Graves' hyperthyroidism and ophthalmopathy. Regions amplified from RNA transcripts were the TCR beta CDR3 regions. TCR CDR3 regions were first amplified by RT-PCR with HTBI primers. TCRdb used MiXCR to reprocess the multiplex PCR reads, holding one entry per CDR3 protein. The data contain about 720,000 distinct CDR3 sequences, roughly 15% of them singletons. The V end was cut by 5 bases, the J end by 4 bases, with 14 bases between. The CDR3 consists of 14 residues. Per the germline V gene, CDR1 is SEHNR and CDR2 is FQNEAQ (reference sequence). Diagnoses were established using clinical symptoms, serum thyroxine and TRAb, thyroid ultrasound and orbital computed tomography. Study-level findings and limits: The blood repertoire included most of the expanded thyroid clonotypes above 0.001. In the analysis, a 13 V-J model separated ophthalmopathy from stable hyperthyroidism.

This clonotype appeared many times. Its target is unknown. The chain employs TRBV7-9 and TRBJ2-5; D might be TRBD2 (6 bases). Sample: blood. The sequence was collected from a man aged 18 to 30 with Graves' hyperthyroidism. The CDR3 sequence: CASSDWTEGETQYF. CDR3 DNA: TGTGCCAGCAGCGACTGGACGGAGGGAGAGACCCAGTACTTC.